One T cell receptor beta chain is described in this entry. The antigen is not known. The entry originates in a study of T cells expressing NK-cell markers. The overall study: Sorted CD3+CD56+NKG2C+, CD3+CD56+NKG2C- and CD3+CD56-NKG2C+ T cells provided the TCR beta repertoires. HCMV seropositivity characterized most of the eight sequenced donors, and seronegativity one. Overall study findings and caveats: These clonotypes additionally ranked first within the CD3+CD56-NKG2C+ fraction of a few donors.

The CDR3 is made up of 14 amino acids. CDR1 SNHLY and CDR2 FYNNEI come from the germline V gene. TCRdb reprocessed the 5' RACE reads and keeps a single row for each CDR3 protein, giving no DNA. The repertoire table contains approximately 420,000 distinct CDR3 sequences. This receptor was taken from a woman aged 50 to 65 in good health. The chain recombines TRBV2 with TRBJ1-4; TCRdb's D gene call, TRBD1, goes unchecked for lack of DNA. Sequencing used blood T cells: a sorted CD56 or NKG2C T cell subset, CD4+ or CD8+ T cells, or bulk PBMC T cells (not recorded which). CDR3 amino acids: CASRKTGTGEKLFF.